This TCR beta chain stems from a study of T cell responses to AZD1222 COVID-19 vaccine. Study findings and constraints: AZD1222 recipients seropositive at baseline numbered only six or seven.

This clone qualifies as medium-sized. Its matching antigen is unknown. Libraries were prepared by immunoSEQ multiplex PCR; TCRdb keeps only in-frame clonotypes and omits some of them. The sample holds approximately 50,000 clones, about 74% seen once. This CDR3 is 13 amino acids long. Trimming left V 4 bases short and J 6 bases short, with 12 bases between. The germline V gene has CDR1 SGHDN and CDR2 FVKESK. This sequence joins TRBV14 and TRBJ1-1; D gene unclear. The sequencing here drew on peripheral blood, taken on day 0 of AZD1222 vaccination. The source of this sequence is an adult in good health. CDR3 amino acids: CASSPDLLAEAFF. In DNA form, the CDR3 reads TGTGCCAGCAGCCCCGACCTTCTGGCTGAAGCTTTCTTT.